This T cell receptor (beta chain) was sequenced for a study of cytomegalovirus exposure and HLA in healthy donors. Notes on the study in general: In vitro work confirmed that three CMV-associated chains recognize CMV antigens.

In germline, CDR1 is SEHNR, CDR2 FQNEAQ (reference sequence). Trimming shortened V by 5 bases and J by 3 bases, and 13 bases separated the two germline ends. This CDR3 contains 15 residues. With regard to this clone: The antigen remains undetermined.

Some clones are missing from TCRdb's copy, which holds only in-frame ones; the method was immunoSEQ multiplex PCR. The sample consists of 90,000 to 150,000 clones, more than 70% of them appearing once. Sequences were obtained from PBMCs. This chain joins TRBV7-9 and TRBJ2-2; perhaps TRBD2 as D (6 bases). This receptor was identified in a man between 18 and 35 years old in good health and CMV-seronegative. The CDR3 is CASSTGTGDTGELFF. CDR3 nucleotide sequence: TGTGCCAGCAGCACCGGGACTGGAGACACCGGGGAGCTGTTTTTT.